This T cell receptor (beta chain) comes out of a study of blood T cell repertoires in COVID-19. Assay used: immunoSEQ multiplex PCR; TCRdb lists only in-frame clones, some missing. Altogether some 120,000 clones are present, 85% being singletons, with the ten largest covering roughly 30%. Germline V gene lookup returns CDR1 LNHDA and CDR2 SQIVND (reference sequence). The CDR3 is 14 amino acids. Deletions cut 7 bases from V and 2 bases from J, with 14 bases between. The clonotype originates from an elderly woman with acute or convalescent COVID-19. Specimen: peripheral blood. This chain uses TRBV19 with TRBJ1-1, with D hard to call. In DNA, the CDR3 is TGTGCCAGTAAAGGGAGGGAGTTAAACACTGAAGCTTTCTTT. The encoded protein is CASKGRELNTEAFF.